This passage covers 15 T cell receptor beta chains from one sample sequenced in a study of blood T cells in healthy people across ages. A sample-barcoded 5' primer and a J-beta primer mix were used in a second PCR of roughly 6 to 11 cycles. TCRdb re-analysed the 5' RACE reads in MiXCR, keeping a single row per CDR3 protein. The repertoire holds about 1 million distinct CDR3 sequences, more than 35% seen once, with approximately 17% in the top ten. Material for sequencing was blood. The receptors derive from a woman in her sixties in good health.

In DNA form, the CDR3 reads TGTGCCAGCAGTAGTCGGGCCCAAGGATCCTACAATGAGCAGTTCTTC. Protein sequence: CASSSRAQGSYNEQFF. The rearrangement uses TRBV27 and TRBJ2-1; D not certain. V dropped 5 bases and J dropped 1 base, with 15 bases sitting between them. CDR1 and CDR2 from the germline V gene are MNHEY and SMNVEV (reference sequence). The CDR3 contains 16 residues.

The rearrangement uses TRBV5-1 and TRBJ2-5; a weak D match, TRBD2 (6 bases). The V gene's germline CDR1 is SGHRS and CDR2 YFSETQ. V was shortened by 2 bases and J by 4 bases, with 15 bases between the two germline ends. The CDR3 contains 15 residues. The DNA for the CDR3 is TGCGCCAGCAGCTTCAACGGCGGGGCGGGAGAGACCCAGTACTTC. Its protein is CASSFNGGAGETQYF.

This clonotype showed up just a few times. The V and J genes are TRBV5-1 and TRBJ2-1, with TRBD2 matching 9 bases. The CDR3 is 17 amino acids. Germline CDR1 reads SGHRS; CDR2 reads YFSETQ. With V trimmed by 4 bases and J by 2 bases, 10 bases remained unmatched. The CDR3 sequence: CASSQRAGGSTYNEQFF. The CDR3 DNA reads TGCGCCAGCAGCCAGAGAGCGGGAGGATCTACCTACAATGAGCAGTTCTTC.

J is TRBJ2-7 and V is TRBV5-6; D might be TRBD1 or TRBD2, each matching 5 bases. This CDR3 has 13 amino acids. Trimming removed 4 bases at V and 7 bases at J, with 15 bases between. CDR1 SGHDT and CDR2 YYEEEE come from the germline V gene. CDR3 region: CASSAQGTGEQYF. The CDR3 DNA reads TGTGCCAGCAGCGCCCAAGGGACCGGGGAGCAGTACTTC.

The chain has TRBV11-2 and TRBJ2-3; 13 positions agree with TRBD2. In germline, CDR1 is SGHAT, CDR2 FQNNGV. The V segment lost 5 bases and the J segment 3 bases; nucleotides outside the gene matches: 11. The CDR3 covers 18 residues. This chain's CDR3 is CASSPRTSGRFLTDTQYF. The CDR3 nucleotides read TGTGCCAGCAGCCCACGGACTAGCGGGAGATTTCTGACAGATACGCAGTATTTT.

Here the CDR3 reads CASSLGLGQGFNEQFF. The DNA of the CDR3 is TGTGCCAGCAGCTTAGGGTTGGGACAGGGCTTCAATGAGCAGTTCTTC. This sequence joins TRBV7-9 and TRBJ2-1; 9 nucleotides match TRBD1. The CDR3 is made up of 16 amino acids. V trimming: 1 base; J trimming: 6 bases; junction bases outside the gene matches: 7. Looked up from germline, CDR1 is SEHNR and CDR2 is FQNEAQ (reference sequence).

The genes are TRBV20-1 and TRBJ2-5; either TRBD1 or TRBD2 may fit D (7 bases each). The V and J ends lost 5 bases and 1 base respectively, with 26 bases between them. The CDR3 is 18 amino acids. The germline CDR1 and CDR2 sequences are DFQATT and SNEGSKA (reference sequence). CDR3 DNA: TGCAGTGCTGAGTGGGGGGGACAGCCTCGTGACCCCCAAGAGACCCAGTACTTC. It yields the protein CSAEWGGQPRDPQETQYF.

J is TRBJ2-5 and V is TRBV7-3, with D unclear. V was cut by 0 bases and J by 2 bases, with 10 bases left in between. Germline lookup yields CDR1 SGHTA and CDR2 FQGTGA. The CDR3 runs 15 residues. The CDR3 here is CASSLTMGGQETQYF. DNA for the CDR3: TGTGCCAGCAGCTTAACTATGGGCGGTCAAGAGACCCAGTACTTC.

With regard to this clonotype: The junction shows a germline mismatch at one end, possibly a read error. The gene calls are TRBV15 and TRBJ2-7, with D unclear. This CDR3 is built from 14 residues. Germline V gene sequence: CDR1 LNHNV, CDR2 YYDKDF (reference sequence). This chain's CDR3 is CAASREGTSYEQYF. The DNA for the CDR3 is TGTGCCGCCAGCAGAGAAGGCACCAGCTACGAGCAGTACTTC.

This chain uses TRBV24-1 with TRBJ2-1, with 8 nucleotides matching TRBD1. The CDR3 extends over 13 amino acids. The J segment lost 5 bases and the V segment lost 7 bases, leaving 3 bases of the junction unmatched. The germline V gene has CDR1 KGHDR and CDR2 SFDVKD. The CDR3 region is CATSGQGHNEQFF. CDR3 coding DNA: TGTGCCACCAGCGGACAGGGCCACAATGAGCAGTTCTTC.

V usage is TRBV7-8 and J usage is TRBJ1-2; tentatively, D is TRBD1 (5 bases). V was cut by 8 bases and J by 4 bases, with 23 bases left in between. This CDR3 has 16 residues. From germline, CDR1 is SGHVS and CDR2 FQNEAQ. CDR3 DNA sequence: TGTGCCAGCGGCCCAGTGGAACCCCGAGGGGCCTATGGCTACACCTTC. It translates to CASGPVEPRGAYGYTF.

This clonotype appeared once. V and J are TRBV7-8 and TRBJ2-3; 8 bases line up with TRBD2. CDR1 is SGHVS, CDR2 FQNEAQ, per germline. V was clipped by 5 bases and J by 6 bases; unmatched bases: 7. CDR3 length: 14 residues. The CDR3 DNA sequence: TGTGCCAGCAGCCTCTGGACTAGCCAGGATACGCAGTATTTT. Encoded protein: CASSLWTSQDTQYF.

The chain is built from TRBV29-1 and TRBJ1-1; D unclear. This CDR3 region has 12 residues. Trimming removed 3 bases at V and 0 bases at J, with 5 bases between. The germline V gene has CDR1 SQVTM and CDR2 ANQGSEA. The DNA for the CDR3 is TGCAGCGTTGACACCCTGAACACTGAAGCTTTCTTT. As protein: CSVDTLNTEAFF.

This clonotype was seen only a few times. This chain joins TRBV20-1 and TRBJ2-5; tentatively, D is TRBD1 (6 bases). CDR1 and CDR2 (germline): DFQATT, SNEGSKA (reference sequence). CDR3 length: 12 amino acids. V shed 3 bases and J shed 4 bases, with 9 bases lying between them. The CDR3 spells CSARVQGETQYF. As DNA, the CDR3 is TGCAGTGCTAGGGTACAGGGAGAGACCCAGTACTTC.

The J gene is TRBJ2-4, the V gene TRBV20-1; 12 bases map to TRBD2. Trimming removed 5 bases from V and 0 bases from J; junction bases left unmatched: 20. This CDR3 comprises 21 residues. The germline V gene has CDR1 DFQATT and CDR2 SNEGSKA (reference sequence). CDR3 DNA: TGCAGTGCTCACCATCCCCGGACTAGCGGGACACACTCCGCAGCCAAAAACATTCAGTACTTC. The encoded protein is CSAHHPRTSGTHSAAKNIQYF.